This TCR beta chain was identified in a study of tumor-infiltrating lymphocytes in oesophageal squamous cell carcinoma. This clonotype was counted many times. MiXCR, run by TCRdb on the PCR reads, gives a single entry per CDR3 protein. The sample contains 15,000 to 20,000 distinct CDR3 sequences, around 43% of which appear only once. Sequencing input: normal esophageal tissue next to the tumor. This receptor was identified in a female donor with esophageal squamous cell carcinoma.

The CDR3 loop reads CASSERSHDYGYTF. CDR3 nucleotides: TGTGCCAGCAGTGAAAGGTCCCATGACTATGGCTACACCTTC. J is TRBJ1-2 and V is TRBV28; D is undetermined. CDR1 MDHEN and CDR2 SYDVKM come from the germline V gene. Trimming stripped 5 bases from V and 3 bases from J, with 13 bases between. The CDR3 runs 14 residues.